Presented here are 10 T cell receptor beta chains from one specimen sequenced in a study of blood T cells in healthy people across ages. A sample-barcoded 5' primer and a J-beta primer mix were used in a second PCR of roughly 6 to 11 cycles. Each CDR3 protein gets one entry after TCRdb re-called the 5' RACE reads with MiXCR. The table shows roughly 730,000 distinct CDR3 sequences, with 56% occurring only once. The sample taken for sequencing was blood. These receptors came from a man between 40 and 49 years old in good health.

There are a few counts of this clonotype. The chain is built from TRBV12-3 or TRBV12-4 and TRBJ2-7; D tentatively fits TRBD1 or TRBD2 (5 bases each). The CDR3 extends over 16 amino acids. V gave up 3 bases and J gave up 0 bases, with 15 bases separating them. The CDR3 nucleotides are TGTGCCAGCAGTTTTCCCGAGGCAGGGAGCTCCTACGAGCAGTACTTC. Translated: CASSFPEAGSSYEQYF.

This clonotype has ten or more counts. V and J are TRBV7-3 and TRBJ1-2, with D maybe TRBD1 (5 bases). V was clipped by 5 bases and J by 6 bases, with 16 bases between them. The CDR3 is 14 amino acids. Germline V CDR1 and CDR2: SGHTA, FQGTGA. This CDR3 reads CASSHGSSRDGYTF. The DNA for the CDR3 is TGTGCCAGCAGCCATGGGTCTTCCAGGGATGGCTACACCTTC.

V gene TRBV6-1 combines with J gene TRBJ1-4; D call uncertain. V was trimmed by 8 bases and J by 7 bases, leaving 20 bases between them. This CDR3 contains 15 residues. The germline V gene has CDR1 MNHNS and CDR2 SASEGT. The CDR3 region is CASSKGTGTGEKLFF. The CDR3, as DNA: TGTGCCAGCTCAAAAGGTACTGGTACGGGTGAAAAACTGTTTTTT.

The chain combines TRBV5-1 with TRBJ2-4; no reliable D call. The J call is uncertain, as TRBJ2-7 better fits the DNA end. CDR3 length equals 14 residues. Germline V gene data show CDR1 as SGHRS and CDR2 as YFSETQ. CDR3 in amino acids: CASRPAGLTYEQYF. The CDR3 region has the DNA TGCGCCAGCAGGCCGGCAGGTCTAACCTACGAGCAGTACTTC.

This clonotype occurred a few times. This chain uses TRBV12-3 or TRBV12-4 with TRBJ2-1; 10 nucleotides align to TRBD2. The trim removed 4 bases at V and 5 bases at J, leaving 2 bases unmatched. The CDR3 spans 14 residues. The CDR3 DNA is TGTGCCAGCAGTTCTAGCGGGGGTAACAATGAGCAGTTCTTC. This sequence encodes CASSSSGGNNEQFF.

J is TRBJ2-1 and V is TRBV24-1; a possible D gene is TRBD2 (5 bases). This CDR3 spans 15 amino acids. Per germline, CDR1 KGHDR and CDR2 SFDVKD. Trimming took 7 bases from V and 8 from J, leaving 20 bases between them. Here the CDR3 reads CATRNSGGDLHEQFF. The CDR3 DNA reads TGTGCCACCAGAAATAGTGGAGGAGATCTCCATGAGCAGTTCTTC.

CDR3 residues: CASSFNFGNIQYF. The CDR3 bases are TGTGCCAGCAGTTTCAACTTCGGAAACATTCAGTACTTC. V gene TRBV28 combines with J gene TRBJ2-4; D ambiguous. The CDR3 is made up of 13 amino acids. V lost 3 bases and J 6 bases, leaving 9 bases between the germline ends. From germline, CDR1 is MDHEN and CDR2 SYDVKM.

This clonotype was recorded at least ten times. V gene TRBV7-2 combines with J gene TRBJ2-4; D might be TRBD1 (7 bases). From germline, CDR1 is SGHTA and CDR2 FQGNSA. With 10 bases removed from V and 1 base from J, the gap between germline ends came to 17 bases. The CDR3 covers 15 residues. CDR3 bases: TGTGCCATATCGGAGGGGGCGAGGGCCAAAAACATTCAGTACTTC. Protein sequence: CAISEGARAKNIQYF.

This chain joins TRBV11-2 and TRBJ1-2; TRBD1 matches at 8 bases. J lost 5 bases, V lost 4 bases, and 9 bases had no gene match. CDR1 is SGHAT, CDR2 FQNNGV, per germline. The CDR3 spans 15 residues. CDR3 DNA sequence: TGTGCCAGCAGCTCTAGGTCCGGGACAGGTTATGGCTACACCTTC. It specifies CASSSRSGTGYGYTF.

The gene calls are TRBV6-4 and TRBJ2-3, with a weak D call TRBD2 (6 bases). Trimming pared 3 bases from V and 0 bases from J, leaving 10 bases between. This CDR3 has 15 amino acids. Germline CDR1 is MRHNA and CDR2 is SNTAGT. CDR3 nucleotides: TGTGCCAGCAGTGAAATCAGCGGGAGCACAGATACGCAGTATTTT. Amino acid sequence: CASSEISGSTDTQYF.